This TCR beta chain originates from a study of blood T cell repertoires in COVID-19. Some clones are missing from TCRdb's copy, which holds only in-frame ones; the method was immunoSEQ multiplex PCR. The data show almost 90,000 clones, with less than 95% seen just once and about 6.7% held by the top ten. The receptor comes from a man between 18 and 29 years old with COVID-19, enrolled during active disease. The sequenced material came from peripheral blood.

The CDR3 sequence: CASSPRGGTEQFF. CDR3 in DNA: TGTGCCAGCAGTCCGCGGGGAGGAACTGAGCAGTTCTTC. V is TRBV12-3 or TRBV12-4 and J is TRBJ2-1; D perhaps matches TRBD2 (6 bases). This CDR3 contains 13 residues. V lost 5 bases to trimming and J lost 9 bases, with 14 bases between them.